This entry describes one T cell receptor (beta chain). Its antigen is currently unknown. Germline CDR1 reads ENHRY; CDR2 reads SYGVKD. The CDR3 extends over 15 amino acids. The V end lost 0 bases, the J end lost 6 bases, and 14 bases lay between the germline ends. This record belongs to a study of cytomegalovirus exposure and HLA in healthy donors. Study summary: Early released data comprised 80 million to 100 million unique TCRs from HLA-typed donors. Points from the study as a whole: An analysis that was carried out later associated fewer than 20,000 TCR beta sequences with HLA alleles at 0.05 false discovery rate. Data from an earlier analysis indicated that most TCR beta V segments were productive either about 87% or about 30% of the time. Among TCR beta chains, those listed as cytomegalovirus-associated numbered over 150.

The PCR ran on 60 Vbeta and 13 Jbeta primers. Only in-frame clones appear in the TCRdb table, and some are missing; sequencing was by immunoSEQ multiplex PCR. The table shows some 150,000 clones, with 64% occurring only once. Material for sequencing was PBMCs. The clonotype originates from a woman between 40 and 50 years old in good health and CMV-seronegative. The V call is TRBV10-3, the J call TRBJ1-1; D perhaps matches TRBD1 (6 bases). CDR3 loop: CAISESRGAYAEAFF. DNA for the CDR3: TGTGCCATCAGTGAGTCTCGGGGGGCCTACGCTGAAGCTTTCTTT.